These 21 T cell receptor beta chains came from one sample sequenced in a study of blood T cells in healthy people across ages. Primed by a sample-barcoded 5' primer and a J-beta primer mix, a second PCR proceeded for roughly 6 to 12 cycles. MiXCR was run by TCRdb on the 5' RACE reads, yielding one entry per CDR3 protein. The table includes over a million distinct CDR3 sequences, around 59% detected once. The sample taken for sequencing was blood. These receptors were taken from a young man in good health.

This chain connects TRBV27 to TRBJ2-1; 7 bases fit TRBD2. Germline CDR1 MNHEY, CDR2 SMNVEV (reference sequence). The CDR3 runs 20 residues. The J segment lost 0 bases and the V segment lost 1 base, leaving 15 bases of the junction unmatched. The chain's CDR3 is CASSLYSGRSGDPSYNEQFF. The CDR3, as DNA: TGTGCCAGCAGTTTATATTCCGGGCGGAGCGGGGATCCCTCCTACAATGAGCAGTTCTTC.

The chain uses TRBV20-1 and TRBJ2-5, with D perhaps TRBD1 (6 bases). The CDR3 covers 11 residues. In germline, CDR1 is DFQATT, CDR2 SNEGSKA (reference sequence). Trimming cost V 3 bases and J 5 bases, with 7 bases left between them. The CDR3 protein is CSASQGETQYF. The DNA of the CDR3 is TGCAGTGCTAGTCAGGGGGAGACCCAGTACTTC.

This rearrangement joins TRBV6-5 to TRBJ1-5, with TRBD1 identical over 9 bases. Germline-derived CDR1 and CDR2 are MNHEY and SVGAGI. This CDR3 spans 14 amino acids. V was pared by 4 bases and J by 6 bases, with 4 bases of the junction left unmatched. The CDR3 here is CASSFTDRGQPQHF. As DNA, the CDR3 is TGTGCCAGCAGTTTCACGGACAGGGGTCAGCCCCAGCATTTT.

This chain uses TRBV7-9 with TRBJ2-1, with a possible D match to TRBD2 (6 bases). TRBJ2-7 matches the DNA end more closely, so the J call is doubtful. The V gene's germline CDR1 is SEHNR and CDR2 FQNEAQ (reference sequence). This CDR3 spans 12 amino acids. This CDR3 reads CASSRDFSEQYF. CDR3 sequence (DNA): TGTGCCAGCAGCAGGGACTTCAGCGAGCAGTACTTC.

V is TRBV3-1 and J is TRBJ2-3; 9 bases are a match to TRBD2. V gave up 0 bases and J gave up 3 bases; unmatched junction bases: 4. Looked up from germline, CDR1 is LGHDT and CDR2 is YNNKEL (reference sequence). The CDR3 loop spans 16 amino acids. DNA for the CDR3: TGTGCCAGCAGCCAAGAAGTTACTAGCGGGACAGATACGCAGTATTTT. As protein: CASSQEVTSGTDTQYF.

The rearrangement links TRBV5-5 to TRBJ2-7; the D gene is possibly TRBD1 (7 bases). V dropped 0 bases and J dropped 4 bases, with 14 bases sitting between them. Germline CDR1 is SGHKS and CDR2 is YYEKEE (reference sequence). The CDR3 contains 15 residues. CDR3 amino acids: CASSLARGDLYEQYF. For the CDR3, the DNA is TGTGCCAGCAGCTTGGCCAGGGGGGATTTATACGAGCAGTACTTC.

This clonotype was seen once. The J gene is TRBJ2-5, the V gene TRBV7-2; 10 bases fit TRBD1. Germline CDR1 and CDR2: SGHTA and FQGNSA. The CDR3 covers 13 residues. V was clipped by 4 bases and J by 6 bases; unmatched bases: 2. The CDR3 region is CASSSDRGKTQYF. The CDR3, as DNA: TGTGCCAGCAGCTCGGACAGGGGGAAGACCCAGTACTTC.

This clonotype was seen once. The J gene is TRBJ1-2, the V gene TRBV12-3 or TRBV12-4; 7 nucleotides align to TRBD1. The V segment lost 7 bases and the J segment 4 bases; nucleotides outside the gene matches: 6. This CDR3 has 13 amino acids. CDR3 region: CASTPTGSYGYTF. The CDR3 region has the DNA TGTGCCAGCACCCCGACAGGGAGCTATGGCTACACCTTC.

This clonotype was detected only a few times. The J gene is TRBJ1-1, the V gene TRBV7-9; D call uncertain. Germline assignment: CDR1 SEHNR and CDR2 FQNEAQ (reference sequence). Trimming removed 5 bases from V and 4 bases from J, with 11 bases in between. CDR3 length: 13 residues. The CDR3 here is CASSPRPVTEAFF. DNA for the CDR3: TGTGCCAGCAGCCCCCGACCAGTCACTGAAGCTTTCTTT.

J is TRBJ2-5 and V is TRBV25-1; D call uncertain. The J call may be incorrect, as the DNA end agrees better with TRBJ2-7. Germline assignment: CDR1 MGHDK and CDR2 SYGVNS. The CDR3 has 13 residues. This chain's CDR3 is CASTLHGVDEQYF. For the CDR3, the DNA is TGTGCCAGCACACTCCATGGGGTCGACGAGCAGTACTTC.

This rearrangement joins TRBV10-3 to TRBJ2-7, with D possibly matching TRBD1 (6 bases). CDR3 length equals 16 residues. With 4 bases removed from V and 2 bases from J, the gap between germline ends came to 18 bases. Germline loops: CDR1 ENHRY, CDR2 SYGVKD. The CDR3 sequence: CAISAETGLTPYEQYF. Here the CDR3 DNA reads TGTGCCATCAGTGCGGAGACAGGATTGACCCCCTACGAGCAGTACTTC.

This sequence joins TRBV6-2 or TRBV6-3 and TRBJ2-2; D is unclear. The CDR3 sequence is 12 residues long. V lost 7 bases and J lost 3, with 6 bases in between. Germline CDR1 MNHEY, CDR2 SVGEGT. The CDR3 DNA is TGTGCCAGCACCCGGCACACCGGGGAGCTGTTTTTT. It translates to CASTRHTGELFF.

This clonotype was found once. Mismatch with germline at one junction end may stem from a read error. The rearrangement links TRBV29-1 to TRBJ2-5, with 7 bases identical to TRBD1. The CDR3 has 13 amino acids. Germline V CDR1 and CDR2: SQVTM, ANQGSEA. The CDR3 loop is CSVEEQTGNEQYF. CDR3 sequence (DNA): TGCAGCGTCGAAGAGCAGACAGGGAATGAGCAGTACTTC. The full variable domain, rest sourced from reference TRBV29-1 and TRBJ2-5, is SAVISQKPSRDICQRGTSLTIQCQVDSQVTMMFWYRQQPGQSLTLIATANQGSEATYESGFVIDKFPISRPNLTFSTLTVSNMSPEDSSIYLCSVEEQTGNEQYFGPGTRLLVL.

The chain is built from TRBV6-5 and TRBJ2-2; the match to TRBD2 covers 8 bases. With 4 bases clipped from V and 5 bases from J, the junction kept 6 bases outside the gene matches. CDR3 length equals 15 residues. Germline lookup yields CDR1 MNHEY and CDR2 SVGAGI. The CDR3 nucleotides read TGTGCCAGCAGTTCCAGCGGGAGAGGGACCGGGGAGCTGTTTTTT. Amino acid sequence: CASSSSGRGTGELFF.

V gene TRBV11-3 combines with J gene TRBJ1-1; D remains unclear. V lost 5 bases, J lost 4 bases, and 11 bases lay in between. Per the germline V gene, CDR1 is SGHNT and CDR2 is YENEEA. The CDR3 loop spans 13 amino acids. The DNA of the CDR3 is TGTGCCAGCAGCCCCCAAAGAAGCACTGAAGCTTTCTTT. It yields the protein CASSPQRSTEAFF.

The CDR3 DNA is TGTGCCAGCAGTTATTCCGGGACAGGGTTGGAGACCCAGTACTTC. Amino acids: CASSYSGTGLETQYF. The rearrangement links TRBV6-5 to TRBJ2-5; TRBD1 matches 9 bases. V was clipped by 3 bases and J by 5 bases; unmatched bases: 7. Germline V gene sequence: CDR1 MNHEY, CDR2 SVGAGI. The CDR3 consists of 15 residues.

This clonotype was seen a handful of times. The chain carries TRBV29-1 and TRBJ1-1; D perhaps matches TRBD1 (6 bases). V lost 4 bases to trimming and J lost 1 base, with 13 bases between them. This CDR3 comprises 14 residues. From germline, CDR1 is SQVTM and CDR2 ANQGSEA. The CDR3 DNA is TGCAGCGTTGGGACAGCCAACTCGAACACTGAAGCTTTCTTT. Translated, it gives CSVGTANSNTEAFF.

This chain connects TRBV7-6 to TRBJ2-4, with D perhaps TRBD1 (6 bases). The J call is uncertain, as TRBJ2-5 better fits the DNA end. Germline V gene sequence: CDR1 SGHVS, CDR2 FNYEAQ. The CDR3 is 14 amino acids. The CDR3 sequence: CASSARDTEETQYF. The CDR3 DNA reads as TGTGCCAGCAGCGCCCGGGACACCGAAGAGACCCAGTACTTC.

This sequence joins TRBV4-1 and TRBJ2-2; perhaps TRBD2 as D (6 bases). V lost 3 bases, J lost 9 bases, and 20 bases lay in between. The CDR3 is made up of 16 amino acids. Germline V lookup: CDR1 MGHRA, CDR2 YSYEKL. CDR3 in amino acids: CASSQAQDGGTWELFF. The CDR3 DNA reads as TGCGCCAGCAGCCAGGCACAGGACGGGGGAACCTGGGAGCTGTTTTTT.

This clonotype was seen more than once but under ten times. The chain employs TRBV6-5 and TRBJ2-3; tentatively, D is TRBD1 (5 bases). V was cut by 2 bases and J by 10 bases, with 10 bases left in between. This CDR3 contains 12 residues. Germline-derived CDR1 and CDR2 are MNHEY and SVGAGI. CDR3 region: CASSYAGKPQYF. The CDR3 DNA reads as TGTGCCAGCAGTTACGCAGGGAAACCGCAGTATTTT.

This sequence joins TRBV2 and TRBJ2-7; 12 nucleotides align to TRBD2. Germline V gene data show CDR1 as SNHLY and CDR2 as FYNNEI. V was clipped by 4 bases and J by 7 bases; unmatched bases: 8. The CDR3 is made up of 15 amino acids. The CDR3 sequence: CASSGRLAGEVEQYF. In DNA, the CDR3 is TGTGCCAGCAGTGGCCGACTAGCGGGAGAGGTGGAGCAGTACTTC.